This T cell receptor (beta chain) was documented in a study of cytomegalovirus exposure and HLA in healthy donors. Study summary: Per a later analysis, the roughly 670 first-cohort and 110 or so validation repertoires shared one platform.

Study-level findings and limits: Rare TCR sequences predominated, though certain public TCRs were found in many donors. Through in vitro validation, three CMV-associated chains were shown to be specific for CMV antigens.

Libraries were prepared by immunoSEQ multiplex PCR; TCRdb keeps only in-frame clonotypes and omits some of them. The sample has 82,000 or so clones, 85% to 95% seen once. Germline values: CDR1 SEHNR, CDR2 FQNEAQ (reference sequence). The CDR3 spans 11 amino acids, including both terminal residues. Comments on this clone: What it binds is not known. The conserved phenylalanine or tryptophan normally closing the CDR3 is absent here, so this likely arose from a read error. The DNA is omitted, as the CDR3 cannot be located on it reliably, and the CDR3 follows TCRdb's listing.

Sequencing was carried out using PBMCs. The receptor comes from a woman aged 18-30 years in good health and CMV-seronegative. V gene TRBV7-9 combines with J gene TRBJ2-7; the table names TRBD1, a call not compared with the DNA. The chain's CDR3 is CASSSVGAYLL.